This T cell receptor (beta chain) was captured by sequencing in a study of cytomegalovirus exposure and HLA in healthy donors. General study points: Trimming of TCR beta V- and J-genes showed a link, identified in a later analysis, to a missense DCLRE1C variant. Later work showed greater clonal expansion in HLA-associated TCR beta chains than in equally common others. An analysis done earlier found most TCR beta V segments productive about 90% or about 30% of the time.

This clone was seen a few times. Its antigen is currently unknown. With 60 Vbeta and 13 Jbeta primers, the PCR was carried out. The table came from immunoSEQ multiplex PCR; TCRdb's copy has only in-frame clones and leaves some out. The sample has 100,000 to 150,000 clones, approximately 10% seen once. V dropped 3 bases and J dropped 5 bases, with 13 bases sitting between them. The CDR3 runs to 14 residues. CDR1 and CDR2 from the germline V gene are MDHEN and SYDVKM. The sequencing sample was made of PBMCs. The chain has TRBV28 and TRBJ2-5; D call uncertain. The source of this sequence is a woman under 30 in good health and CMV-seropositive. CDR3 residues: CASSLHLGRETQYF. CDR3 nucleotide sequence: TGTGCCAGCAGTTTGCACCTGGGCCGGGAGACCCAGTACTTC.